This T cell receptor (beta chain) was recorded in a study of regulatory T cells in long-lasting Graves disease. Study outcomes and limitations: When disease was persistent, TRBV28, TRBJ1-2 and TRBJ2-5 were the favored segments.

This clonotype was counted only a few times. Its antigen remains unidentified. V lost 0 bases, J lost 5 bases, and 11 bases lay in between. Germline loops: CDR1 SGHRS, CDR2 YFSETQ. CDR3 length: 14 residues. Investigators prepared the TCR beta libraries by applying iRepertoire HTBI primers and Arm-PCR of CDR3 regions. TCRdb ran MiXCR on the multiplex PCR reads and lists one entry per CDR3 protein. The sample holds 600,000 to 800,000 distinct CDR3 sequences, 30% seen once. Time point: persistent/refractory GD, antithyroid drugs over 5 years with positive TRAb. The TCR library was made from RNA that had been extracted from PBMCs in TRIzol.

Here the sequenced sample was peripheral blood mononuclear cells (PBMCs), taken when the disease was refractory, from a patient treated with antithyroid drugs. The chain employs TRBV5-1 and TRBJ1-1, with D hard to call. This TCR was sampled from a female donor with Graves disease. In DNA form, the CDR3 reads TGCGCCAGCAGCTTGGGTCTCCCGGGGACTGAAGCTTTCTTT. Protein product: CASSLGLPGTEAFF.